This note documents a single T cell receptor (beta chain) sequence. What it recognizes is unknown. The record originates from a study of T cells after posttransplantation cyclophosphamide. Study results and caveats: Recipient CMV seropositivity and CMV reactivation strongly tracked TRB clonality. Donor CD8+ memory clones often dominated recipient blood repertoires at later times.

The J segment lost 12 bases and the V segment lost 2 bases, leaving 9 bases of the junction unmatched. This CDR3 has 12 amino acids. Germline CDR1 GTSNPN, CDR2 SVGIG (reference sequence). Assay used: immunoSEQ multiplex PCR; TCRdb lists only in-frame clones, some missing. The repertoire holds about 21,000 clones, with 65% to 90% as singletons. Control samples came 1 year after myeloablative marrow transplants with methotrexate plus calcineurin inhibitor. The specimen was PBMCs, collected around 53 weeks after allogeneic stem cell transplant with calcineurin inhibitor and methotrexate. The chain has TRBV30 and TRBJ2-5; 7 nucleotides line up with TRBD1. This TCR came from a female patient in her 30s who received an allogeneic stem cell transplant from an unrelated donor, was CMV-positive, and had acute and chronic GVHD. The T cells may come from the graft donor. This CDR3 is CAWSNVVQGEYF. For the CDR3, the DNA is TGTGCCTGGAGTAACGTCGTTCAGGGGGAGTACTTC.